Each of the 27 T cell receptor beta chains below was sequenced from the same sample in a study of blood T cell repertoires in COVID-19 (dated by TCRdb to 2018 to 2020). Library preparation was by the immunoSEQ multiplex PCR assay. TCRdb mirrors the immuneACCESS table, restricted to in-frame sequences. Some clones are absent from its copies; in checked studies, under half trace to an unresolved V gene, and the reason for the others is unknown. This sample has about 23,000 clones in its table, and around nine tenths of those were observed once. The ten largest clonotypes hold about 18% of the sample. The specimen sequenced was peripheral blood. These receptors originate from a human donor with acute or convalescent COVID-19. The donor label of this sample is uncertain.

This chain joins TRBV19 and TRBJ1-2; 8 bases align to TRBD1. Germline V lookup: CDR1 LNHDA, CDR2 SQIVND (reference sequence). V shed 1 base, J shed 8 bases, and the junction held 6 bases outside the gene matches. The CDR3 is 14 amino acids. CDR3 sequence (DNA): TGTGCCAGTAGTATAGGGACAGGGATAGGAGGCTACACCTTC. It specifies CASSIGTGIGGYTF. Supplemented by reference TRBV19 and TRBJ1-2, the full variable domain reads DGGITQSPKYLFRKEGQNVTLSCEQNLNHDAMYWYRQDPGQGLRLIYYSQIVNDFQKGDIAEGYSVSREKKESFPLTVTSAQKNPTAFYLCASSIGTGIGGYTFGSGTRLTVV.

This clone was counted only a few times. This chain links TRBV7-8 with TRBJ1-1; unclear D gene. V lost 5 bases and J lost 0, with 7 bases in between. This CDR3 contains 13 residues. Germline-derived CDR1 and CDR2 are SGHVS and FQNEAQ. CDR3 in DNA: TGTGCCAGCAGCCACGGGTTGAACACTGAAGCTTTCTTT. Amino acids: CASSHGLNTEAFF.

The chain uses TRBV3-1 (or the pseudogene TRBV3-2) and TRBJ1-2; D is ambiguous. This CDR3 is built from 14 residues. Trimming pared 5 bases from V and 3 bases from J, leaving 13 bases between. Germline values: CDR1 LGHDT, CDR2 YNNKEL (reference sequence). This chain's CDR3 is CASSWAQKDYGYTF. CDR3 nucleotide sequence: TGTGCCAGCAGCTGGGCCCAAAAGGACTATGGCTACACCTTC.

The chain uses TRBV3-1 (or the pseudogene TRBV3-2) and TRBJ1-5; TRBD1 aligns across 9 bases. Per germline, CDR1 LGHDT and CDR2 YNNKEL (reference sequence). The CDR3 totals 17 residues. V was pared by 0 bases and J by 2 bases, with 5 bases of the junction left unmatched. CDR3 bases: TGTGCCAGCAGCCAAGAGGGGACAGGGATGGGCAATCAGCCCCAGCATTTT. As protein: CASSQEGTGMGNQPQHF.

This chain joins TRBV19 and TRBJ2-2, with D hard to call. From germline, CDR1 is LNHDA and CDR2 SQIVND (reference sequence). The CDR3 has 14 amino acids. V gave up 3 bases and J gave up 4 bases, with 9 bases separating them. The CDR3 sequence is CASSMVWPTGELFF. CDR3 nucleotide sequence: TGTGCCAGTAGTATGGTGTGGCCCACCGGGGAGCTGTTTTTT.

The chain links TRBV9 to TRBJ2-3; no firm D call. The CDR3 spans 15 residues. Germline CDR1 is SGDLS and CDR2 is YYNGEE. Deletions cut 2 bases from V and 1 base from J, with 11 bases between. As DNA, the CDR3 is TGTGCCAGCAGCGTCGAATTCCGCGGCACAGATACGCAGTATTTT. It is translated as CASSVEFRGTDTQYF. The full variable domain, with the rest looked up from reference TRBV9 and TRBJ2-3, is DSGVTQTPKHLITATGQRVTLRCSPRSGDLSVYWYQQSLDQGLQFLIQYYNGEERAKGNILERFSAQQFPDLHSELNLSSLELGDSALYFCASSVEFRGTDTQYFGPGTRLTVL.

V gene TRBV7-3 combines with J gene TRBJ2-2, with TRBD2 as a possible D gene (6 bases). This CDR3 is built from 14 residues. CDR1 and CDR2 from the germline V gene are SGHTA and FQGTGA. Trimming stripped 5 bases from V and 3 bases from J, with 10 bases between. CDR3 nucleotides: TGTGCCAGCAGCGCCGGGACTGACACCGGGGAGCTGTTTTTT. Translated, it gives CASSAGTDTGELFF.

This clone was seen only a few times. This chain links TRBV20-1 with TRBJ2-5; 7 positions match TRBD1. V trimming: 3 bases; J trimming: 2 bases; junction bases outside the gene matches: 9. Germline-derived CDR1 and CDR2 are DFQATT and SNEGSKA (reference sequence). The CDR3 runs to 15 residues. CDR3 loop: CSASGDSATQETQYF. The CDR3 bases are TGCAGTGCTAGTGGGGACAGCGCTACTCAAGAGACCCAGTACTTC.

This rearrangement joins TRBV5-4 to TRBJ2-3; 11 bases are a match to TRBD1. The CDR3 extends over 16 amino acids. Germline V lookup: CDR1 SGHNT, CDR2 YYREEE (reference sequence). Unmatched junction bases numbered 5, after V lost 4 bases and J lost 1 base. The CDR3 coding sequence is TGTGCCAGCAGCCAAGGACAGGGGGCGGGCACAGATACGCAGTATTTT. Its translation: CASSQGQGAGTDTQYF.

This clone was seen more than once but under ten times. V gene TRBV28 combines with J gene TRBJ2-7; 9 nucleotides match TRBD1. CDR3 length: 13 residues. Germline V gene data show CDR1 as MDHEN and CDR2 as SYDVKM. V lost 5 bases, J lost 2 bases, and 1 base stayed unmatched. CDR3 sequence (DNA): TGTGCCAGCAGTCGGGACAGGGCCTACGAGCAGTACTTC. Protein product: CASSRDRAYEQYF.

This chain joins TRBV19 and TRBJ1-4; D unclear. The V end was cut by 3 bases, the J end by 8 bases, with 16 bases between. In germline, CDR1 is LNHDA, CDR2 SQIVND (reference sequence). The CDR3 sequence is 15 residues long. The CDR3 is CASSMETDPGEKLFF. CDR3 nucleotides: TGTGCCAGTAGTATGGAGACGGACCCGGGAGAAAAACTGTTTTTT.

The gene calls are TRBV19 and TRBJ2-7, with 7 nucleotides matching TRBD2. V dropped 3 bases and J dropped 2; count of bases not matched to a gene: 1. The V gene's germline CDR1 is LNHDA and CDR2 SQIVND (reference sequence). This CDR3 comprises 13 residues. CDR3 residues: CASSIGGTYEQYF. The CDR3 bases are TGTGCCAGTAGTATCGGGGGGACCTACGAGCAGTACTTC.

This chain connects TRBV4-2 to TRBJ1-2; 8 positions agree with TRBD1. CDR1 is LGHNA and CDR2 is YNFKEQ in the germline V gene. This CDR3 region has 17 residues. Trimming at V came to 0 bases and at J to 3 bases, leaving 9 bases not matched to a gene. For the CDR3, the DNA is TGTGCCAGCAGCCAAGATCATTGGGCGGGACAGGACTATGGCTACACCTTC. Translation: CASSQDHWAGQDYGYTF.

V gene TRBV3-1 (or the pseudogene TRBV3-2) combines with J gene TRBJ2-5, with 7 bases aligning to TRBD2. The CDR3 extends over 16 amino acids. Germline-derived CDR1 and CDR2 are LGHDT and YNNKEL (reference sequence). V was clipped by 2 bases and J by 5 bases; unmatched bases: 11. The CDR3 region has the DNA TGTGCCAGCAGCCAACAAAGGTTGGGAGGGGCGGAGACCCAGTACTTC. It encodes CASSQQRLGGAETQYF.

The rearrangement joins TRBV20-1 to TRBJ2-2, with TRBD2 as a possible D gene (6 bases). The ends were cut back, 3 bases at V and 4 bases at J, with 15 bases in the middle. CDR1 and CDR2 from the germline V gene are DFQATT and SNEGSKA (reference sequence). The CDR3 is 15 residues long. The CDR3 here is CSASRTGTPTGELFF. CDR3 nucleotide sequence: TGCAGTGCTAGTAGGACCGGGACTCCCACCGGGGAGCTGTTTTTT.

The V call is TRBV12-3 or TRBV12-4, the J call TRBJ2-7; D unclear. CDR3 length equals 11 residues. Trimming left V 6 bases short and J 5 bases short, with 8 bases between. The CDR3 loop reads CASRSLDEQYF. CDR3 DNA sequence: TGTGCCAGCAGGTCGTTAGACGAGCAGTACTTC.

This chain joins TRBV3-1 (or the pseudogene TRBV3-2) and TRBJ2-1; 7 bases map to TRBD2. Losses at the gene ends were 0 bases for V and 1 base for J; bases not matched to a gene: 6. CDR3 size: 17 residues. Germline loops: CDR1 LGHDT, CDR2 YNNKEL (reference sequence). CDR3 protein: CASSQDNISGSYNEQFF. The CDR3 DNA reads as TGTGCCAGCAGCCAAGATAACATTAGCGGGTCCTACAATGAGCAGTTCTTC.

In nucleotides, the CDR3 is TGTGCCAGCAGCTTTCAGGTTTCCCGGGACTACAATGAGCAGTTCTTC. Its translation is CASSFQVSRDYNEQFF. The V call is TRBV7-2, the J call TRBJ2-1; TRBD2 might be the D (5 bases). The ends were cut back, 3 bases at V and 3 bases at J, with 15 bases in the middle. This CDR3 has 16 amino acids. Germline CDR1 SGHTA, CDR2 FQGNSA.

This chain joins TRBV29-1 and TRBJ2-2, with D perhaps matching TRBD1 (6 bases). CDR1 and CDR2 from the germline V gene are SQVTM and ANQGSEA. The V end was cut by 7 bases, the J end by 3 bases, with 18 bases between. The CDR3 has 15 amino acids. DNA for the CDR3: TGCAGCGCCAAAGGGCAGGGGCGGGACACCGGGGAGCTGTTTTTT. Protein product: CSAKGQGRDTGELFF.

The J gene is TRBJ2-1, the V gene TRBV5-6; 10 bases align to TRBD2. Trimming cost V 4 bases and J 7 bases; bases outside gene matches: 14. The CDR3 has 17 amino acids. Germline CDR1 SGHDT, CDR2 YYEEEE. The CDR3 sequence: CASSHLKRGGLGNEQFF. Here the CDR3 DNA reads TGTGCCAGCAGCCACCTGAAGCGGGGGGGCTTGGGGAATGAGCAGTTCTTC. The entire variable domain, with the rest obtained from reference TRBV5-6 and TRBJ2-1, is as follows: DAGVTQSPTHLIKTRGQQVTLRCSPKSGHDTVSWYQQALGQGPQFIFQYYEEEERQRGNFPDRFSGHQFPNYSSELNVNALLLGDSALYLCASSHLKRGGLGNEQFFGPGTRLTVL.

The V gene is TRBV4-3, the J gene TRBJ2-5; D call uncertain. V gave up 4 bases and J gave up 1 base, with 10 bases separating them. The CDR3 has 14 residues. In germline, CDR1 is LGHNA, CDR2 YSLEER. CDR3 region: CASSRLVGQETQYF. In DNA form, the CDR3 reads TGCGCCAGCAGCCGCCTAGTGGGCCAAGAGACCCAGTACTTC.

The chain couples TRBV6-1 to TRBJ1-2; perhaps TRBD1 as D (5 bases). V was trimmed by 0 bases and J by 6 bases, leaving 11 bases between them. Germline lookup yields CDR1 MNHNS and CDR2 SASEGT. The CDR3 contains 14 residues. DNA for the CDR3: TGTGCCAGCAGTGAAGCGCCAGGGAACCATGGCTACACCTTC. Amino acids: CASSEAPGNHGYTF.

The CDR3: CSTQTGTDTQYF. The CDR3 coding sequence is TGCAGCACCCAGACAGGGACAGATACGCAGTATTTT. V and J are TRBV29-1 and TRBJ2-3, with TRBD1 identical over 7 bases. V shed 8 bases, J shed 3 bases, and the junction held 5 bases outside the gene matches. The CDR3 has 12 amino acids. Germline CDR1 is SQVTM and CDR2 is ANQGSEA.

J is TRBJ2-7 and V is TRBV6-5; 8 nucleotides line up with TRBD2. Germline loops: CDR1 MNHEY, CDR2 SVGAGI. V lost 7 bases and J lost 2; bases outside the gene matches: 10. The CDR3 is made up of 15 amino acids. In DNA form, the CDR3 reads TGTGCCAGCACCCCAGGGGCGGGGGGAACCTACGAGCAGTACTTC. It translates to CASTPGAGGTYEQYF.

The V call is TRBV5-1, the J call TRBJ1-3; D is unresolved. The CDR3 is 14 residues long. The germline V and J ends were trimmed by 0 bases and 4 bases, with 8 bases remaining between them. Per the germline V gene, CDR1 is SGHRS and CDR2 is YFSETQ. The CDR3 DNA reads as TGCGCCAGCAGCTTGGTCGGGTCAGGAAACACCATATATTTT. Its protein product is CASSLVGSGNTIYF.

The V call is TRBV10-1, the J call TRBJ1-5, with D maybe TRBD1 (5 bases). The CDR3 extends over 15 amino acids. Germline values: CDR1 WNHNN, CDR2 SYGVQD (reference sequence). The V and J ends lost 11 bases and 11 bases respectively, with 28 bases between them. The CDR3 DNA follows: TGCGCCGGCACCCGGGGGGATCAACCCAGGCAGGCCCAGCATTTT. Amino acid sequence: CAGTRGDQPRQAQHF.

V is TRBV5-1 and J is TRBJ2-1; tentative D call: TRBD1 (6 bases). V dropped 4 bases and J dropped 5 bases, with 10 bases sitting between them. CDR1 SGHRS and CDR2 YFSETQ come from the germline V gene. This CDR3 is 13 amino acids long. CDR3 residues: CASSIGQNNEQFF. CDR3 coding DNA: TGCGCCAGCAGCATCGGACAGAACAATGAGCAGTTCTTC.